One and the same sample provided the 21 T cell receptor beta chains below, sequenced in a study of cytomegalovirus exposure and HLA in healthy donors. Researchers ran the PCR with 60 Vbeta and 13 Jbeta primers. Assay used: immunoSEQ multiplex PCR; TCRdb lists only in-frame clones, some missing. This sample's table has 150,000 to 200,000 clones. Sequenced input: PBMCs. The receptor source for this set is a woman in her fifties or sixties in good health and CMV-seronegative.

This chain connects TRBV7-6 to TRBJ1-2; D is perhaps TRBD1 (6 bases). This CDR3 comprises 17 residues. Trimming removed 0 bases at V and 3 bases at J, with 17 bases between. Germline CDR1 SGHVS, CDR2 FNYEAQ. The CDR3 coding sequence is TGTGCCAGCAGCTTAGCGGTTCTGCCAGGGGACGACTATGGCTACACCTTC. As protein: CASSLAVLPGDDYGYTF. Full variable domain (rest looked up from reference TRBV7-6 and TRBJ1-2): GAGVSQSPRYKVTKRGQDVALRCDPISGHVSLYWYRQALGQGPEFLTYFNYEAQQDKSGLPNDRFSAERPEGSISTLTIQRTEQRDSAMYRCASSLAVLPGDDYGYTFGSGTRLTVV.

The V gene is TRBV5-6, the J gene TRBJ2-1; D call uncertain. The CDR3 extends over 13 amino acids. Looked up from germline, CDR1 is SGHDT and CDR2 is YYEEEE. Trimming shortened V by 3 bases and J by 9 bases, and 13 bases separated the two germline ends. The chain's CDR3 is CASSWVGTREQFF. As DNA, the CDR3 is TGTGCCAGCAGCTGGGTGGGCACACGTGAGCAGTTCTTC.

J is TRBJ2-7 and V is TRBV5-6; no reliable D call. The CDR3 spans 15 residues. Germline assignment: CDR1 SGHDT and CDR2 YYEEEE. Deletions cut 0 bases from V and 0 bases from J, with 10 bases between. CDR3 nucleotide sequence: TGTGCCAGCAGCTTGGCCTTAGAGGTCTCCTACGAGCAGTACTTC. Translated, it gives CASSLALEVSYEQYF.

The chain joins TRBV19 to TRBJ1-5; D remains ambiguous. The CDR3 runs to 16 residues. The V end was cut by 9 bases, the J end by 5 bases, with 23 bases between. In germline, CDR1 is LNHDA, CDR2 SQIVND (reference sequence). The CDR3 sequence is CASSRWGATSYQPQHF. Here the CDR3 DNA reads TGTGCCAGCTCGCGCTGGGGAGCGACCTCGTATCAGCCCCAGCATTTT.

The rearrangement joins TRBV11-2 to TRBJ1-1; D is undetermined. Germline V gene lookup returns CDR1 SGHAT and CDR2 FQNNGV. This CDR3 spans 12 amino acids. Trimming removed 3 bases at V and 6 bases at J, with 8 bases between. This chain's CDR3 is CASSFSTPEAFF. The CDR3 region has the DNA TGTGCCAGCAGCTTCTCGACACCTGAAGCTTTCTTT.

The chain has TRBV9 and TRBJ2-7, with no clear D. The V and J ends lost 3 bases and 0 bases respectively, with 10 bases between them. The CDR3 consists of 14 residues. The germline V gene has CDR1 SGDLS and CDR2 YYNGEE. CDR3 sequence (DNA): TGTGCCAGCAGCGCTCCAGGTCCCTCCTACGAGCAGTACTTC. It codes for CASSAPGPSYEQYF.

The CDR3 reads CASSLALSSYNEQFF. The CDR3 region has the DNA TGTGCCAGCAGCTTGGCGCTCAGCTCCTACAATGAGCAGTTCTTC. The chain is built from TRBV5-4 and TRBJ2-1; D remains unclear. The germline V gene has CDR1 SGHNT and CDR2 YYREEE (reference sequence). This CDR3 is built from 15 residues. V dropped 0 bases and J dropped 0 bases, with 7 bases sitting between them.

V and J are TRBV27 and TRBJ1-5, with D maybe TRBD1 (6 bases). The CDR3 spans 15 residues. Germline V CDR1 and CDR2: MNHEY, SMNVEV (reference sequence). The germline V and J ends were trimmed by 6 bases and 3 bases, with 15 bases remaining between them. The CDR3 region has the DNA TGTGCCAGCAGCTTCCGGGGGGGGGCCAATCAGCCCCAGCATTTT. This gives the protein CASSFRGGANQPQHF.

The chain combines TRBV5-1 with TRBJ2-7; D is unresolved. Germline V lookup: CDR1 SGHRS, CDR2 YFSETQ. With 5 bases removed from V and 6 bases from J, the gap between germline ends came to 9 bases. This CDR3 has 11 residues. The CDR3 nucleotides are TGCGCCAGCAGGAGTGGTGGCGAGCAGTACTTC. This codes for CASRSGGEQYF.

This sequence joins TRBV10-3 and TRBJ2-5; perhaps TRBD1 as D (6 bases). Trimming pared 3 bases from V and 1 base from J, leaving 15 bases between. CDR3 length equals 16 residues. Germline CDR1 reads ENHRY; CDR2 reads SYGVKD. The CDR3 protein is CAISEGQSEVQETQYF. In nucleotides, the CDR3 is TGTGCCATCAGTGAAGGACAGTCTGAAGTCCAAGAGACCCAGTACTTC.

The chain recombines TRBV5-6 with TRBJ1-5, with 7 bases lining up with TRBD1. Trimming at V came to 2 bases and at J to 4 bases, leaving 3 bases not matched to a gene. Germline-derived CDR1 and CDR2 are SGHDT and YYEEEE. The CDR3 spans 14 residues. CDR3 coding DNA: TGTGCCAGCAGCTTTTCAGGGGGGAATCAGCCCCAGCATTTT. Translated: CASSFSGGNQPQHF.

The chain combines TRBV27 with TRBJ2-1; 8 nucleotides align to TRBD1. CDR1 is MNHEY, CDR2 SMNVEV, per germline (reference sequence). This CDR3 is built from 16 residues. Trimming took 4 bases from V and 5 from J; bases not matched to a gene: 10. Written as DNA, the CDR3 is TGTGCCAGCAGTTACGAACCAATACAGGGGGACAATGAGCAGTTCTTC. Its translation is CASSYEPIQGDNEQFF.

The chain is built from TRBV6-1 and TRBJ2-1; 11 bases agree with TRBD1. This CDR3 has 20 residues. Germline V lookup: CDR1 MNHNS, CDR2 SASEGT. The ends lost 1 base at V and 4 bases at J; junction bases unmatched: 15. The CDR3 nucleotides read TGTGCCAGCAGTGAAGGTGGGACAGGGGGAGCGAGGGGCTTATACAATGAGCAGTTCTTC. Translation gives CASSEGGTGGARGLYNEQFF.

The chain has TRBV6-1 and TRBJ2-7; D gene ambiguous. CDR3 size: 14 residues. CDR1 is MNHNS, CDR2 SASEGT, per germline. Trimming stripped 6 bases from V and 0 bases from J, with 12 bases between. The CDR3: CASRELISSYEQYF. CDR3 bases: TGTGCCAGCAGAGAGCTGATTTCCTCCTACGAGCAGTACTTC.

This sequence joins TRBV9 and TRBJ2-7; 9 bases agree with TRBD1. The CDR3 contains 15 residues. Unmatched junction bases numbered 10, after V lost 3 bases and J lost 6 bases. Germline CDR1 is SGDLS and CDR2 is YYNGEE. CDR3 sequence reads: CASSDRTGAYSEQYF. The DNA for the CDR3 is TGTGCCAGCAGCGACCGGACAGGGGCCTATAGCGAGCAGTACTTC.

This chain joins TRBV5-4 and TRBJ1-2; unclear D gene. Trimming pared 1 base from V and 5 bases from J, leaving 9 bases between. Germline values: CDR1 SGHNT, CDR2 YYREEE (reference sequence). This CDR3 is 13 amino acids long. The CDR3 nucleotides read TGTGCCAGCAGCTTGCCGGAGGGTTATGGCTACACCTTC. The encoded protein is CASSLPEGYGYTF.

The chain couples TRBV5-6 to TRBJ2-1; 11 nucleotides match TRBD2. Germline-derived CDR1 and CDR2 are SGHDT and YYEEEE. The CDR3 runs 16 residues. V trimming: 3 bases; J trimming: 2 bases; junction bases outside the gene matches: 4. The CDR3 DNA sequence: TGTGCCAGCAGCTCAAGTAGCGGGAGGGCCTACAATGAGCAGTTCTTC. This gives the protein CASSSSSGRAYNEQFF.

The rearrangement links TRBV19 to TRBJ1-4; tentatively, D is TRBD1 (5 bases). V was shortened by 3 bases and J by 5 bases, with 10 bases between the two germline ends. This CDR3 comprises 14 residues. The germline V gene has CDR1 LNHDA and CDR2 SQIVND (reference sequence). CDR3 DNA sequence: TGTGCCAGTAGTATTCGGAAGGGGAATGAAAAACTGTTTTTT. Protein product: CASSIRKGNEKLFF.

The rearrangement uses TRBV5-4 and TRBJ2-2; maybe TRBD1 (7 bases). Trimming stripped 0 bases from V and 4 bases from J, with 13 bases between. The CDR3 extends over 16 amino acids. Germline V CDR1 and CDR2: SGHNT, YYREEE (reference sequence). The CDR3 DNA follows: TGTGCCAGCAGCTTGGGCGGGGCAGGGGGCACCGGGGAGCTGTTTTTT. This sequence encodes CASSLGGAGGTGELFF.

The CDR3 spells CASSWTSGGALEQFF. The CDR3 nucleotides are TGTGCCAGCAGCTGGACTAGCGGGGGGGCCTTAGAGCAGTTCTTC. The chain couples TRBV7-9 to TRBJ2-1; TRBD2 agrees at 15 bases. Germline-derived CDR1 and CDR2 are SEHNR and FQNEAQ (reference sequence). V lost 4 bases and J lost 10; bases outside the gene matches: 5. This CDR3 contains 15 residues. Together with reference TRBV7-9 and TRBJ2-1, the CDR3 gives the full variable domain: DTGVSQNPRHKITKRGQNVTFRCDPISEHNRLYWYRQTLGQGPEFLTYFQNEAQLEKSRLLSDRFSAERPKGSFSTLEIQRTEQGDSAMYLCASSWTSGGALEQFFGPGTRLTVL.

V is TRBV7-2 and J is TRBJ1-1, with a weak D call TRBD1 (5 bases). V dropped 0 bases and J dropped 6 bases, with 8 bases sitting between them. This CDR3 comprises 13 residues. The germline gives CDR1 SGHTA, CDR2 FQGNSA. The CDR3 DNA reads TGTGCCAGCAGCTTAGCAGGGGTCGCTGAAGCTTTCTTT. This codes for CASSLAGVAEAFF.